This T cell receptor beta chain was identified during a study of CD8 T cells in ankylosing spondylitis. Whole-study results and caveats: As reported, disease-linked clones showed significant enrichment in matched ankylosing spondylitis synovial fluid. Clones linked to the disease showed a CD8+ phenotype. They occurred at relatively low frequencies in peripheral blood. In reactive arthritis synovial fluid and blood, some motif variants had been reported before.

In the case of this clonotype: The antigen is undetermined.

J was trimmed by 9 bases and V by 6 bases; bases with no gene match: 13. The CDR3 sequence is 15 residues long. From germline, CDR1 is SGHNT and CDR2 YENEEA. Quantitative 5'-RACE with molecular barcodes produced the TCR beta libraries. TCRdb analysed the 5' RACE reads with MiXCR anew, one entry per CDR3 protein. The table lists 200,000 to 300,000 distinct CDR3 sequences, under 8.5% of them singletons, with more than 4% in the top ten. The sequenced sample consisted of blood, either unsorted or a sorted T cell fraction (not recorded which). This clonotype was sampled from a female donor with ankylosing spondylitis or in good health (not recorded which). The rearrangement joins TRBV11-3 to TRBJ2-1, with TRBD2 identical over 8 bases. In DNA, the CDR3 is TGTGCCAGCAGTGCAACCGGGACTAGGAATTTTGAGCAGTTCTTC. Its protein product is CASSATGTRNFEQFF. The full variable domain, in which reference TRBV11-3 and TRBJ2-1 provide the parts outside the CDR3, is EAGVVQSPRYKIIEKKQPVAFWCNPISGHNTLYWYLQNLGQGPELLIRYENEEAVDDSQLPKDRFSAERLKGVDSTLKIQPAELGDSAVYLCASSATGTRNFEQFFGPGTRLTVL.